These 20 T cell receptor beta chains came from one sample sequenced in a study of control samples from healthy donors and cancer patients. This table comes from immunoSEQ multiplex PCR, and its TCRdb copy is limited to in-frame clones, with some not included. Of roughly 30,000 clones listed, 70% to 90% are singletons. The sequencing sample was made of formalin-fixed, paraffin-embedded tissue. The receptors shown here come from a female donor with melanoma.

The chain employs TRBV10-1 and TRBJ2-7; 9 bases agree with TRBD2. CDR1 WNHNN and CDR2 SYGVQD come from the germline V gene (reference sequence). Germline trimming cut 4 bases from V and 1 base from J; bases unmatched to any gene: 2. The CDR3 sequence is 14 residues long. CDR3 residues: CASSGLADSYEQYF. The DNA of the CDR3 is TGCGCCAGCAGTGGACTAGCGGATTCCTACGAGCAGTACTTC.

This CDR3 reads CASNPARNYGYTF. CDR3 DNA sequence: TGTGCCAGCAACCCAGCCCGGAACTATGGCTACACCTTC. The rearrangement links TRBV7-2 to TRBJ1-2; the D is unclear. Deletions cut 7 bases from V and 2 bases from J, with 11 bases between. The length of the CDR3 is 13 residues. Per germline, CDR1 SGHTA and CDR2 FQGNSA.

This chain joins TRBV18 and TRBJ1-2, with 7 bases matching TRBD1. Unmatched junction bases numbered 3, after V lost 3 bases and J lost 2 bases. The CDR3 length is 14 residues. Germline V lookup: CDR1 KGHSH, CDR2 LQKENI. The CDR3 reads CASSPRTGNYGYTF. In DNA form, the CDR3 reads TGTGCCAGCTCACCGAGGACAGGAAACTATGGCTACACCTTC. The variable domain in full, with the rest retrieved from reference TRBV18 and TRBJ1-2, is NAGVMQNPRHLVRRRGQEARLRCSPMKGHSHVYWYRQLPEEGLKFMVYLQKENIIDESGMPKERFSAEFPKEGPSILRIQQVVRGDSAAYFCASSPRTGNYGYTFGSGTRLTVV.

V is TRBV10-3 and J is TRBJ2-7, with 7 bases that match TRBD2. The CDR3 has 13 residues. V lost 6 bases and J lost 7; bases outside the gene matches: 9. Germline values: CDR1 ENHRY, CDR2 SYGVKD. CDR3 sequence (DNA): TGTGCCATCAGGACAAGCGGGGTAGAGGAGCAGTACTTC. Protein product: CAIRTSGVEEQYF.

The chain uses TRBV27 and TRBJ1-1; the match to TRBD1 covers 7 bases. The V and J ends lost 4 bases and 5 bases, in that order; junction bases with no gene match: 10. Germline CDR1 MNHEY, CDR2 SMNVEV (reference sequence). The CDR3 consists of 15 residues. CDR3 DNA sequence: TGTGCCAGCAGTTACAGGGGTCCGGTTGGGACTGAAGCTTTCTTT. It is translated as CASSYRGPVGTEAFF.

This clone appeared once. This rearrangement joins TRBV14 to TRBJ1-2, with TRBD1 as a possible D gene (5 bases). The CDR3 length is 15 residues. V lost 1 base, J lost 7 bases, and 16 bases lay in between. Germline CDR1 SGHDN, CDR2 FVKESK. The CDR3 DNA sequence: TGTGCCAGCAGCCAAGGGTCGGGGGTTCGCGGTGGCTACACCTTC. It translates to CASSQGSGVRGGYTF.

This clone was seen a single time. CDR3 nucleotide sequence: TGTGCCAGCAGCGTAGACTACCACTCGGGGGATACGCAGTATTTT. As protein: CASSVDYHSGDTQYF. The chain has TRBV9 and TRBJ2-3; a weak D match, TRBD2 (5 bases). The V end lost 0 bases, the J end lost 6 bases, and 14 bases lay between the germline ends. CDR3 length: 15 residues. Germline-derived CDR1 and CDR2 are SGDLS and YYNGEE.

This chain uses TRBV4-2 with TRBJ1-4; D is ambiguous. The germline V and J ends were trimmed by 0 bases and 4 bases, with 9 bases remaining between them. Germline CDR1 is LGHNA and CDR2 is YNFKEQ. The CDR3 is made up of 15 amino acids. CDR3 nucleotides: TGTGCCAGCAGCCAAGAGAGAGCTTATAATGAAAAACTGTTTTTT. Translating it yields CASSQERAYNEKLFF.

The CDR3 DNA reads TGTGCCAGCTCACCACCGGGACTCCCGAGGGGGGTAGAGCAGTACTTC. Its translation: CASSPPGLPRGVEQYF. The chain combines TRBV18 with TRBJ2-7; the D gene could be TRBD1 or TRBD2 (6 bases each). Germline assignment: CDR1 KGHSH and CDR2 LQKENI. Trimming removed 0 bases at V and 7 bases at J, with 19 bases between. The CDR3 runs 16 residues.

The gene calls are TRBV27 and TRBJ1-2, with D possibly TRBD1 on 6 matching bases. The ends were cut back, 6 bases at V and 7 bases at J, with 12 bases in the middle. The CDR3 runs 12 residues. Looked up from germline, CDR1 is MNHEY and CDR2 is SMNVEV (reference sequence). The CDR3 nucleotides are TGTGCCAGCAGAACAGGGTCAGGTGGCTACACCTTC. Residues: CASRTGSGGYTF.

J is TRBJ1-1 and V is TRBV6-5, with D unclear. This CDR3 is built from 12 residues. Germline V lookup: CDR1 MNHEY, CDR2 SVGAGI. The V gene lost 8 bases and the J gene lost 3 bases, with 10 bases spanning the gap. CDR3 nucleotide sequence: TGTGCCAGCGCCTTCCCGGACACTGAAGCTTTCTTT. It yields the protein CASAFPDTEAFF.

This clone has more than one count but fewer than ten. The gene calls are TRBV6-5 and TRBJ2-7; possibly TRBD1 for D (6 bases). CDR3 length: 14 residues. Germline V CDR1 and CDR2: MNHEY, SVGAGI. V gave up 8 bases and J gave up 4 bases, with 18 bases separating them. The CDR3 DNA sequence: TGTGCCAGCTCTGAGAGGGGTGACAGGTACGAGCAGTACTTC. Its translation: CASSERGDRYEQYF.

This chain uses TRBV18 with TRBJ2-3, with 12 bases lining up with TRBD2. CDR1 KGHSH and CDR2 LQKENI come from the germline V gene. CDR3 length: 17 residues. Trimming took 5 bases from V and 3 from J; bases not matched to a gene: 9. The CDR3 DNA reads TGTGCCAGCTCATCATCGACTAGCGGGAGAGGAACAGATACGCAGTATTTT. Translated: CASSSSTSGRGTDTQYF.

This chain connects TRBV5-6 to TRBJ1-1; D is unclear. This CDR3 is built from 13 residues. The V end lost 2 bases, the J end lost 5 bases, and 10 bases lay between the germline ends. Per the germline V gene, CDR1 is SGHDT and CDR2 is YYEEEE. As DNA, the CDR3 is TGTGCCAGCAGCTTAGATCGGGGAACTGAAGCTTTCTTT. Encoded protein: CASSLDRGTEAFF.

The chain uses TRBV11-2 and TRBJ2-7; 9 nucleotides match TRBD1. The CDR3 loop spans 12 amino acids. V shed 10 bases, J shed 5 bases, and the junction held 6 bases outside the gene matches. Looked up from germline, CDR1 is SGHAT and CDR2 is FQNNGV. CDR3 protein: CATTRTGDEQYF. CDR3 DNA sequence: TGTGCCACCACCCGGACAGGGGACGAGCAGTACTTC. The whole variable domain, remainder taken from reference TRBV11-2 and TRBJ2-7, is EAGVAQSPRYKIIEKRQSVAFWCNPISGHATLYWYQQILGQGPKLLIQFQNNGVVDDSQLPKDRFSAERLKGVDSTLKIQPAKLEDSAVYLCATTRTGDEQYFGPGTRLTVT.

This clone came up once. The gene calls are TRBV5-4 and TRBJ2-7, with a weak D call TRBD1 (6 bases). Germline-derived CDR1 and CDR2 are SGHNT and YYREEE (reference sequence). V dropped 3 bases and J dropped 2 bases, with 18 bases sitting between them. The CDR3 has 16 amino acids. CDR3 coding DNA: TGTGCCAGCAGCTCTTACGGGACCGGGACAACCTACGAGCAGTACTTC. This translates into CASSSYGTGTTYEQYF.

The chain joins TRBV15 to TRBJ2-5, with TRBD2 matching over 13 bases. Germline CDR1 is LNHNV and CDR2 is YYDKDF (reference sequence). With V trimmed by 5 bases and J by 5 bases, 8 bases remained unmatched. The CDR3 is 16 residues long. The CDR3: CATSLGLAGLDETQYF. The DNA of the CDR3 is TGTGCCACCAGCTTGGGACTAGCGGGATTAGACGAGACCCAGTACTTC.

The J gene is TRBJ1-1, the V gene TRBV19; a possible D gene is TRBD1 (6 bases). The CDR3 is 16 residues long. V lost 6 bases and J lost 1, with 18 bases in between. Germline CDR1 and CDR2: LNHDA and SQIVND (reference sequence). The CDR3 here is CASSTFHRVRNTEAFF. Written as DNA, the CDR3 is TGTGCCAGTAGCACATTCCACAGGGTACGGAACACTGAAGCTTTCTTT.

The rearrangement uses TRBV27 and TRBJ2-7; D assignment may be TRBD1 or TRBD2 (6 bases each). Trimming cost V 1 base and J 2 bases, with 15 bases left between them. CDR1 MNHEY and CDR2 SMNVEV come from the germline V gene (reference sequence). This CDR3 region has 16 residues. The CDR3 DNA is TGTGCCAGCAGTTTATTGGGGGGCAGCGAAACCTACGAGCAGTACTTC. Amino acid sequence: CASSLLGGSETYEQYF.

The gene calls are TRBV2 and TRBJ2-1; 7 bases align to TRBD1. The germline V gene has CDR1 SNHLY and CDR2 FYNNEI. The trim removed 6 bases at V and 7 bases at J, leaving 3 bases unmatched. The CDR3 runs to 12 residues. The CDR3 DNA follows: TGTGCCAGCAGGCTACAGGGGAATGAGCAGTTCTTC. Amino acids: CASRLQGNEQFF.